These T cell receptor beta chains were read from a single sample in a study of T-cell reconstitution after alpha-beta-depleted transplantation in children. MiXCR, applied by TCRdb to the PCR reads, yields one record per CDR3 protein. This sample has 380,000 or so distinct CDR3 sequences; about an eighth occur once, and the top ten carry 3.5% to 4.5%. Sample: PBMCs, taken from the stem cell graft. The receptors originated from a human donor who donated a stem cell graft to a child with Fanconi anemia. CDR3s leave out the opening cysteine and the closing phenylalanine or tryptophan.

V gene: TRBV15
CDR3 protein: ATSTLQGSSGNTIY

V gene: TRBV12-3/TRBV12-4
CDR3 protein: ASRLTGGSSF

V gene: TRBV27
CDR3 protein: ASSIGTGYPEAF

V gene: TRBV5-1
CDR3 protein: ASSLPGTSGGAID

V gene: TRBV3-1
CDR3 protein: ASRGQSYGYT

V gene: TRBV18
CDR3 protein: ASSQKDGANTGELF

V gene: TRBV27
CDR3 protein: ASRGTLGGAYIQY

V gene: TRBV20-1
CDR3 protein: SARVREGGTDTQY

V gene: TRBV6-2/TRBV6-3
CDR3 protein: ASRGPVDEQF

V gene: TRBV7-8
CDR3 protein: ASMLNTDQPQH

V gene: TRBV12-3/TRBV12-4
CDR3 protein: ASSLTGVAEAF

V gene: TRBV5-1
CDR3 protein: ASSLEGVTGTEAF

V gene: TRBV14
CDR3 protein: ASSQARYGYT

V gene: TRBV6-5
CDR3 protein: ASSYIRDTRGETQY

V gene: TRBV7-6
CDR3 protein: ASSPQPGQETQY

V gene: TRBV4-2
CDR3 protein: ASSPAGTSGTGELF

V gene: TRBV12-3/TRBV12-4
CDR3 protein: ASSFSRGSNYGYT

V gene: TRBV4-3
CDR3 protein: ASSQEEPGTENTGELF

V gene: TRBV4-2
CDR3 protein: ASSQVRGEDGYT

V gene: TRBV10-3
CDR3 protein: AISDSVDTQY

V gene: TRBV7-7
CDR3 protein: ASSMDRFDEQF

V gene: TRBV7-2
CDR3 protein: ASSQEGGEAF

V gene: TRBV5-1
CDR3 protein: ASSLGGLVADTQY

V gene: TRBV12-3/TRBV12-4
CDR3 protein: ASSLGDRDQPQH

V gene: TRBV25-1
CDR3 protein: ASSEGGFRSYGYT

V gene: TRBV7-2
CDR3 protein: ASSLWDRGRNTEAF

V gene: TRBV27
CDR3 protein: ASSGAGTAYEQY

V gene: TRBV7-2
CDR3 protein: ASSLTGGSEQY

V gene: TRBV21-1
CDR3 protein: ASSKVSHEGPEAF

V gene: TRBV2
CDR3 protein: ASSEAPTGELF

V gene: TRBV20-1
CDR3 protein: SAKFGANVLT

V gene: TRBV6-5
CDR3 protein: ASSYGEPSLGNTIY

V gene: TRBV12-3/TRBV12-4
CDR3 protein: ASSIGGGNTEAF

V gene: TRBV3-1
CDR3 protein: ASSQGGPATEAF

V gene: TRBV11-2
CDR3 protein: ASSLTGQLGTGELF

V gene: TRBV3-1
CDR3 protein: ASSQVTQLREQF

V gene: TRBV27
CDR3 protein: ASSSVGTGLETQY

V gene: TRBV4-3
CDR3 protein: ASSHRRDYNSPLH

V gene: TRBV15
CDR3 protein: ATSENRQGRNEQF

V gene: TRBV12-3/TRBV12-4
CDR3 protein: ASLRGGTKITGELF

V gene: TRBV4-2
CDR3 protein: ASSQGRTNYGYT

V gene: TRBV7-2
CDR3 protein: ASSLAGGPVGDTQY

V gene: TRBV10-3
CDR3 protein: AISASTEGELF

V gene: TRBV7-9
CDR3 protein: ASSHGQGLDTQY

V gene: TRBV5-6
CDR3 protein: ASGFRGDNEQF